A single sample gave rise to the 26 T cell receptor beta chains below, sequenced in a study of blood T cell repertoires in COVID-19. Using immunoSEQ multiplex PCR, the repertoire was profiled, and TCRdb retains in-frame clones only, with some absent. This table holds some 200,000 clones, roughly 90% found once. The specimen was peripheral blood. These receptors all stem from a man aged 45-65 years with acute or convalescent COVID-19.

V usage is TRBV4-2 and J usage is TRBJ2-1; TRBD2 might be the D (5 bases). From germline, CDR1 is LGHNA and CDR2 YNFKEQ. CDR3 length: 14 residues. Trimming left V 0 bases short and J 6 bases short, with 9 bases between. Written as DNA, the CDR3 is TGTGCCAGCAGCCAAGATATGAGGGCCAATGAGCAGTTCTTC. Encoded protein: CASSQDMRANEQFF.

The chain joins TRBV27 to TRBJ2-1; the D gene is possibly TRBD2 (6 bases). This CDR3 spans 15 amino acids. Germline V CDR1 and CDR2: MNHEY, SMNVEV (reference sequence). Trimming stripped 8 bases from V and 0 bases from J, with 14 bases between. The CDR3 here is CASGPLASSYNEQFF. In nucleotides, the CDR3 is TGTGCCAGCGGCCCCCTAGCGAGCTCCTACAATGAGCAGTTCTTC.

This chain connects TRBV10-3 to TRBJ2-3; 8 bases align to TRBD1. J was trimmed by 2 bases and V by 10 bases; bases with no gene match: 5. This CDR3 is built from 13 residues. The germline CDR1 and CDR2 sequences are ENHRY and SYGVKD. The CDR3 loop reads CATYRGFTDTQYF. The DNA of the CDR3 is TGTGCCACCTACAGGGGGTTCACAGATACGCAGTATTTT.

The chain recombines TRBV7-2 with TRBJ2-7; tentatively, D is TRBD2 (7 bases). CDR3 length: 17 residues. Trimming pared 0 bases from V and 4 bases from J, leaving 19 bases between. CDR1 is SGHTA and CDR2 is FQGNSA in the germline V gene. CDR3 amino acids: CASSLARTSAGAYEQYF. The DNA for the CDR3 is TGTGCCAGCAGCTTAGCCCGGACCTCCGCGGGGGCTTACGAGCAGTACTTC. Complete variable domain (other parts from reference TRBV7-2 and TRBJ2-7): GAGVSQSPSNKVTEKGKDVELRCDPISGHTALYWYRQSLGQGLEFLIYFQGNSAPDKSGLPSDRFSAERTGGSVSTLTIQRTQQEDSAVYLCASSLARTSAGAYEQYFGPGTRLTVT.

This chain uses TRBV30 with TRBJ2-1; 10 nucleotides align to TRBD2. Germline values: CDR1 GTSNPN, CDR2 SVGIG (reference sequence). There are 16 residues in the CDR3. V lost 3 bases and J lost 4; bases outside the gene matches: 9. The CDR3 DNA follows: TGTGCCTGGAGAGGGTCTAGCGGGAGTGGTTACAATGAGCAGTTCTTC. This sequence encodes CAWRGSSGSGYNEQFF.

The gene calls are TRBV7-9 and TRBJ2-5; D gene ambiguous. The ends were cut back, 2 bases at V and 4 bases at J, with 11 bases in the middle. Looked up from germline, CDR1 is SEHNR and CDR2 is FQNEAQ (reference sequence). The CDR3 spans 14 residues. The chain's CDR3 is CASSLHSVGETQYF. Here the CDR3 DNA reads TGTGCCAGCAGCTTACATTCGGTTGGAGAGACCCAGTACTTC.

The chain is built from TRBV3-1 (or the pseudogene TRBV3-2) and TRBJ1-1; no reliable D call. CDR1 is LGHDT and CDR2 is YNNKEL in the germline V gene (reference sequence). Trimming left V 2 bases short and J 7 bases short, with 14 bases between. The CDR3 is 14 amino acids. The CDR3 coding sequence is TGTGCCAGCAGCCAAAACCCCGGGAGAGTTGAAGCTTTCTTT. Its protein is CASSQNPGRVEAFF.

The rearrangement links TRBV13 to TRBJ1-6; D might be TRBD1 (5 bases). Trimming took 2 bases from V and 9 from J, leaving 14 bases between them. Germline CDR1 reads PRHDT; CDR2 reads FYEKMQ (reference sequence). The CDR3 runs to 15 residues. In DNA, the CDR3 is TGTGCCAGCAGCTTATTCTCTGGGGGGGGTTCACCCCTCCACTTT. Amino acid sequence: CASSLFSGGGSPLHF.

The chain couples TRBV30 to TRBJ2-1; 8 nucleotides line up with TRBD1. This CDR3 contains 16 residues. V was clipped by 0 bases and J by 4 bases; unmatched bases: 8. The germline gives CDR1 GTSNPN, CDR2 SVGIG (reference sequence). The CDR3 nucleotides read TGTGCCTGGAGTGTAGGGGTGACAGGGGCTTACAATGAGCAGTTCTTC. This encodes CAWSVGVTGAYNEQFF. The whole variable domain, filled in from reference TRBV30 and TRBJ2-1, reads SQTIHQWPATLVQPVGSPLSLECTVEGTSNPNLYWYRQAAGRGLQLLFYSVGIGQISSEVPQNLSASRPQDRQFILSSKKLLLSDSGFYLCAWSVGVTGAYNEQFFGPGTRLTVL.

The gene calls are TRBV7-3 and TRBJ2-1, with TRBD2 identical over 13 bases. Trimming removed 2 bases from V and 5 bases from J; junction bases left unmatched: 12. From germline, CDR1 is SGHTA and CDR2 FQGTGA. The CDR3 sequence is 19 residues long. CDR3 region: CASSLWGTSGDDPHNEQFF. CDR3 nucleotide sequence: TGTGCCAGCAGCTTATGGGGGACTAGCGGGGATGATCCCCACAATGAGCAGTTCTTC.

V gene TRBV27 combines with J gene TRBJ2-5; 7 positions match TRBD2. CDR1 and CDR2 from the germline V gene are MNHEY and SMNVEV (reference sequence). The V segment lost 5 bases and the J segment 3 bases; nucleotides outside the gene matches: 9. The CDR3 spans 15 residues. The DNA for the CDR3 is TGTGCCAGCAGTAACGGCCGGGGGGTAAAAGAGACCCAGTACTTC. Its protein product is CASSNGRGVKETQYF.

This clone appeared a few times. The gene calls are TRBV5-1 and TRBJ2-5; TRBD2 matches 9 bases. This CDR3 is built from 16 residues. Germline trimming cut 0 bases from V and 5 bases from J; bases unmatched to any gene: 8. The V gene's germline CDR1 is SGHRS and CDR2 YFSETQ. Written as DNA, the CDR3 is TGCGCCAGCAGCTTGGGAAGCGGGGGGATTCTTGAGACCCAGTACTTC. Its protein is CASSLGSGGILETQYF.

The chain links TRBV7-8 to TRBJ1-2; D ambiguous. Trimming removed 3 bases from V and 4 bases from J, with 6 bases in between. Germline V CDR1 and CDR2: SGHVS, FQNEAQ. This CDR3 is built from 12 residues. CDR3 in amino acids: CASSFGSYGYTF. DNA of the CDR3: TGTGCCAGCAGCTTCGGTTCCTATGGCTACACCTTC.

The chain carries TRBV30 and TRBJ1-4, with D maybe TRBD1 (5 bases). Trimming left V 2 bases short and J 5 bases short, with 12 bases between. CDR3 length equals 14 residues. Germline CDR1 GTSNPN, CDR2 SVGIG (reference sequence). The CDR3 nucleotides read TGTGCCTGGAGTTTGACAGCAGGAAATGAAAAACTGTTTTTT. Its protein product is CAWSLTAGNEKLFF.

The V gene is TRBV30, the J gene TRBJ2-7; D is perhaps TRBD1 (6 bases). This CDR3 is built from 12 residues. CDR1 is GTSNPN, CDR2 SVGIG, per germline (reference sequence). V lost 5 bases, J lost 5 bases, and 13 bases lay in between. CDR3 DNA sequence: TGTGCCTGGGGAACAGGGTCCCACGAGCAGTACTTC. Encoded protein: CAWGTGSHEQYF.

This clone has more than one count but fewer than ten. The chain employs TRBV30 and TRBJ1-5; D is unresolved. The CDR3 has 14 amino acids. From germline, CDR1 is GTSNPN and CDR2 SVGIG (reference sequence). V was cut by 5 bases and J by 1 base, with 12 bases left in between. CDR3 amino acids: CAWSAVTSNQPQHF. The CDR3, as DNA: TGTGCCTGGTCAGCGGTAACGAGCAATCAGCCCCAGCATTTT.

V usage is TRBV21-1 and J usage is TRBJ1-5; the table names TRBD1, a call not compared with the DNA. TRBV21-1 is deemed a pseudogene. The CDR3 loop spans 18 amino acids. CDR3 loop: CASSKAPAGSGKVQPQHF. The DNA of the CDR3 is TGTGCCAGCAGCAAAGCGCCCGCCGGCTCAGGGAAAGTTCAGCCCCAGCATTTT.

This chain uses TRBV15 with TRBJ2-7; 11 bases are a match to TRBD2. The CDR3 extends over 15 amino acids. Germline V lookup: CDR1 LNHNV, CDR2 YYDKDF (reference sequence). V gave up 0 bases and J gave up 6 bases; unmatched junction bases: 4. The CDR3 is CATSRELAGVTEQYF. CDR3 in DNA: TGTGCCACCAGCAGAGAACTAGCGGGAGTGACCGAGCAGTACTTC.

This rearrangement joins TRBV7-2 to TRBJ2-1, with D maybe TRBD2 (6 bases). Germline V lookup: CDR1 SGHTA, CDR2 FQGNSA. V dropped 1 base and J dropped 9 bases, with 13 bases sitting between them. CDR3 size: 14 residues. CDR3 in DNA: TGTGCCAGCAGCTTAGATCGGGGGTGGAGTGAGCAGTTCTTC. Amino acid sequence: CASSLDRGWSEQFF. The complete variable domain, with remaining parts taken from reference TRBV7-2 and TRBJ2-1, reads GAGVSQSPSNKVTEKGKDVELRCDPISGHTALYWYRQSLGQGLEFLIYFQGNSAPDKSGLPSDRFSAERTGGSVSTLTIQRTQQEDSAVYLCASSLDRGWSEQFFGPGTRLTVL.

About this clone: At one boundary the junction diverges from the germline segment, which might be a read error. CDR3 nucleotide sequence: TGTGCCCGCAGCCTGGGGGGGGGTGCGAACACCGGGGAGCTGTTTTTT. It specifies CARSLGGGANTGELFF. The rearrangement joins TRBV3-1 (or the pseudogene TRBV3-2) to TRBJ2-2, with TRBD2 matching 7 bases. Germline V gene lookup returns CDR1 LGHDT and CDR2 YNNKEL (reference sequence). The CDR3 totals 16 residues.

This clone came up a few times. The J gene is TRBJ2-7, the V gene TRBV11-1; D remains unclear. Trimming took off 3 bases at V and 3 bases at J, with 6 bases between the two ends. CDR3 length equals 12 residues. From germline, CDR1 is SGHAT and CDR2 FQDESV (reference sequence). The CDR3, as DNA: TGTGCCAGCAGCTTCAGGAACTACGAGCAGTACTTC. This codes for CASSFRNYEQYF.

The chain combines TRBV6-6 with TRBJ1-1; TRBD1 matches at 7 bases. Germline V gene data show CDR1 as MNHNY and CDR2 as SVGAGI (reference sequence). The CDR3 has 15 amino acids. V lost 0 bases, J lost 5 bases, and 6 bases stayed unmatched. Here the CDR3 DNA reads TGTGCCAGCAGTTACTCGGGCAGGGGGAATACTGAAGCTTTCTTT. It codes for CASSYSGRGNTEAFF.

The gene calls are TRBV3-1 (or the pseudogene TRBV3-2) and TRBJ1-1, with TRBD1 matching over 8 bases. Per germline, CDR1 LGHDT and CDR2 YNNKEL (reference sequence). V shed 4 bases and J 11 bases; nucleotides not matched to a gene: 9. This CDR3 spans 13 amino acids. The CDR3 reads CASSLQRTGNAFF. The CDR3 nucleotides are TGTGCCAGCAGCCTACAGAGGACAGGGAATGCTTTCTTT.

The V gene is TRBV4-2, the J gene TRBJ2-7; D is unresolved. Germline V gene data show CDR1 as LGHNA and CDR2 as YNFKEQ. CDR3 size: 15 residues. V lost 0 bases, J lost 6 bases, and 15 bases lay in between. Here the CDR3 reads CASSQDVIGAAEQYF. The CDR3 coding sequence is TGTGCCAGCAGCCAAGACGTAATCGGAGCCGCCGAGCAGTACTTC.

The genes are TRBV7-2 and TRBJ2-1; D is ambiguous. The V end was cut by 5 bases, the J end by 8 bases, with 13 bases between. In germline, CDR1 is SGHTA, CDR2 FQGNSA. The CDR3 runs to 13 residues. The CDR3 spells CASSPSLRDEQFF. As DNA, the CDR3 is TGTGCCAGCAGCCCTTCGCTCCGGGATGAGCAGTTCTTC.

V and J are TRBV7-2 and TRBJ2-3, with 7 bases matching TRBD2. Unmatched junction bases numbered 7, after V lost 4 bases and J lost 0 bases. Looked up from germline, CDR1 is SGHTA and CDR2 is FQGNSA. There are 16 residues in the CDR3. The CDR3 sequence: CASSSLLAFSTDTQYF. The CDR3, as DNA: TGTGCCAGCAGCTCCTTACTAGCGTTTAGCACAGATACGCAGTATTTT.